A selection of T cell receptor beta chains follows, all from one sample in a study of T cell responses to AZD1222 COVID-19 vaccine. This table comes from immunoSEQ multiplex PCR, and its TCRdb copy is limited to in-frame clones, with some not included. The table includes around 120,000 clones, roughly 89% detected once. The starting material was peripheral blood, obtained on day 0 of MenACWY control vaccination. The receptors derive from an adult in good health. Each CDR3 is given with its conserved first and last residue.

J,V,CDR3
TRBJ2-3,TRBV2,CASRDRSSTDTQYF
TRBJ2-1,TRBV6-2/TRBV6-3,CASSYTGNVYNEQFF
TRBJ2-7,TRBV2,CASSANYEQYF
TRBJ2-7,TRBV30,CAWRDYEQYF
TRBJ1-1,TRBV5-4,CASSFAGLLNTEAFF
TRBJ2-1,TRBV5-1,CASSLGLNNEQFF
TRBJ1-2,TRBV4-2,CASSQGAQNGHLRSNYGYTF
TRBJ2-5,TRBV5-1,CASSLLTGQETQYF
TRBJ1-2,TRBV2,CASITGGANYGYTF
TRBJ2-5,TRBV11-3,CASSLDRGPGGGETQYF
TRBJ1-1,TRBV27,CASSRQGSGNTEAFF
TRBJ1-6,TRBV7-3,CASSWTGGGNSPLHF
TRBJ2-7,TRBV6-1,CASSESGNFYEQYF
TRBJ1-1,TRBV7-2,CASSLGTWNTEAFF
TRBJ1-1,TRBV18,CASYSARDTEAFF
TRBJ2-1,TRBV12-5,CASGLVPGPTGMVYNEQFF
TRBJ1-6,TRBV11-3,CASSNTNRGSFWNSPLHF
TRBJ2-1,TRBV7-9,CASSRVGTSGIYNEQFF
TRBJ2-1,TRBV24-1,CATSAPNEQFF
TRBJ2-7,TRBV30,CAWSGSLAGGEQYF
TRBJ1-2,TRBV7-9,CASSPRGVGGYTF
TRBJ1-5,TRBV2,CASTKDSNQPQHF
TRBJ1-2,TRBV5-6,CASSWRGGPFNYGYTF
TRBJ2-5,TRBV7-7,CASSLDRTQETQYF
TRBJ2-5,TRBV11-3,CASSLEGRGETQYF
TRBJ2-5,TRBV21-1,CASSKELTSQGETQYF
TRBJ1-1,TRBV21-1,CASIKEDRISRMNTEAFF
TRBJ2-1,TRBV18,CASSPQGQPSEQFF
TRBJ2-1,TRBV6-4,CASPEGLAGVYNEQFF
TRBJ1-4,TRBV25-1,CASSGFLDGREKLFF
TRBJ1-1,TRBV7-5,CARSLGTSRGLLVNTEAFF
TRBJ1-1,TRBV5-1,CASSLGGNTEAFF
TRBJ2-3,TRBV6-2/TRBV6-3,CASSYRAGAPPYTQYF
TRBJ1-5,TRBV6-5,CASSPGTLSNQPQHF
TRBJ2-3,TRBV5-5,CASSLVPAGRGTDTQYF
TRBJ1-1,TRBV29-1,CSVVSREGTEAFF
TRBJ2-1,TRBV6-1,CASSVGHSLSYNEQFF
TRBJ2-7,TRBV7-9,CASSLNLQDEQYF
TRBJ1-2,TRBV25-1,CASSEEGRDGYTF
TRBJ2-5,TRBV27,CASSPEQETQETQYF
TRBJ2-5,TRBV5-1,CASSLGQLQETQYF
TRBJ1-1,TRBV6-5,CASTPWQGATEAFF
TRBJ2-3,TRBV10-3,CAISESGTSGRGTDTQYF
TRBJ1-3,TRBV5-1,CASSPRIGSSGNTIYF
TRBJ2-3,TRBV29-1,CSARTGVTDTQYF
TRBJ1-2,TRBV7-9,CASSLGKGESYGYTF
TRBJ1-3,TRBV12-3/TRBV12-4,CASLSGNTIYF
TRBJ1-4,TRBV2,CASRAGTQNEKLFF
TRBJ2-3,TRBV2,CASSAGTGTTDTQYF
TRBJ1-2,TRBV18,CASSPNRGDYGYTF
TRBJ2-7,TRBV5-1,CASSPQGSAYEQYF
TRBJ2-1,TRBV7-3,CASSLNSGSSYNEQFF
TRBJ2-1,TRBV7-3,CASSLNRAGAYNEQFF
TRBJ1-1,TRBV24-1,CATSDFWGTEAFF
TRBJ2-1,TRBV11-3,CASSLDGLAGLNEQFF
TRBJ2-7,TRBV4-2,CASSQEVQGTLTYEQYF
TRBJ1-2,TRBV7-9,CASMSGGSYHGYTF